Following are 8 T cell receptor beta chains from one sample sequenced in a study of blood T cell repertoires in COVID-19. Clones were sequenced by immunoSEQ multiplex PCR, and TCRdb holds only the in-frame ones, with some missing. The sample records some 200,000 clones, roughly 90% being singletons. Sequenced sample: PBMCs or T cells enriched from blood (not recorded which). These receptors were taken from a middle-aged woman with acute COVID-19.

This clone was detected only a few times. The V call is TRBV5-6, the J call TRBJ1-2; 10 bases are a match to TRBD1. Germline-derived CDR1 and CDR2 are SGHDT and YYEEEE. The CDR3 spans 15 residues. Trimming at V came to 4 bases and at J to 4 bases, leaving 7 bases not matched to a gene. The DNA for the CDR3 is TGTGCCAGCAGCCGGGGACAGGGGAGCCTCTATGGCTACACCTTC. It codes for CASSRGQGSLYGYTF.

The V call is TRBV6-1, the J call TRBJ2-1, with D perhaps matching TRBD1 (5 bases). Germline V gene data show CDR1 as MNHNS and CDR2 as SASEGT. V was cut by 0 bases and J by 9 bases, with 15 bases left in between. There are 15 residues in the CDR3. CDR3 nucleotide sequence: TGTGCCAGCAGTGAAGCGGTTTCAGGCAGGGCTGAGCAGTTCTTC. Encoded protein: CASSEAVSGRAEQFF.

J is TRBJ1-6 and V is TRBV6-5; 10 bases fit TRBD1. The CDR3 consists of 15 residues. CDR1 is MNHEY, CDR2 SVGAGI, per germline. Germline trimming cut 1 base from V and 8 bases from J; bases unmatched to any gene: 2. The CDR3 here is CASSYLGTGDSPLHF. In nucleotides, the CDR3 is TGTGCCAGCAGTTACTTGGGGACAGGGGATTCACCCCTCCACTTT.

CDR3 sequence (DNA): TGTGCCAGCAGTGAAGGTGGGACAGGGCCCACTGAAGCTTTCTTT. Encoded protein: CASSEGGTGPTEAFF. The chain recombines TRBV6-1 with TRBJ1-1; 9 nucleotides match TRBD1. Germline lookup yields CDR1 MNHNS and CDR2 SASEGT. Germline trimming cut 1 base from V and 4 bases from J; bases unmatched to any gene: 4. The CDR3 totals 15 residues.

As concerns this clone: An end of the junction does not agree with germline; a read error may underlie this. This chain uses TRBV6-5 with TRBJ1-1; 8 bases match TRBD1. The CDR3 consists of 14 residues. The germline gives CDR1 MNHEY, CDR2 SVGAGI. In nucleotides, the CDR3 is TGTGCCAGCAGGTCGGGACAGGCAAGTTCTGAGGCTTTCTTT. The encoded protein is CASRSGQASSEAFF.

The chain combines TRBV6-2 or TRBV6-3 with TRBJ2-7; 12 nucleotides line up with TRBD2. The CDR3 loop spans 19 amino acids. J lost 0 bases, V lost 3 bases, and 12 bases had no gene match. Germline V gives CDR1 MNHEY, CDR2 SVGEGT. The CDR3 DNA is TGTGCCAGCAGTTATTCCAGAACGGGGACTAGCGGGTACTCCTACGAGCAGTACTTC. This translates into CASSYSRTGTSGYSYEQYF.

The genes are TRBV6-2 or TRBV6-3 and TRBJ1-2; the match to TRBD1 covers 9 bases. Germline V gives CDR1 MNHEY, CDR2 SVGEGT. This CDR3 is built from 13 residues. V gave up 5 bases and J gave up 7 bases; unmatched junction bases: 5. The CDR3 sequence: CASSRGQGIGYTF. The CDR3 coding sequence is TGTGCCAGCAGTCGGGGACAGGGCATTGGCTACACCTTC.

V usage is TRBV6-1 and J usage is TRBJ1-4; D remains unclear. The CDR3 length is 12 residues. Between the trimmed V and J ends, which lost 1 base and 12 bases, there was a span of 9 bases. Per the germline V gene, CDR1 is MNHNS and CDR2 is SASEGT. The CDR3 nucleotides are TGTGCCAGCAGTGAAGTGTTCCGGGAACTGTTTTTT. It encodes CASSEVFRELFF.